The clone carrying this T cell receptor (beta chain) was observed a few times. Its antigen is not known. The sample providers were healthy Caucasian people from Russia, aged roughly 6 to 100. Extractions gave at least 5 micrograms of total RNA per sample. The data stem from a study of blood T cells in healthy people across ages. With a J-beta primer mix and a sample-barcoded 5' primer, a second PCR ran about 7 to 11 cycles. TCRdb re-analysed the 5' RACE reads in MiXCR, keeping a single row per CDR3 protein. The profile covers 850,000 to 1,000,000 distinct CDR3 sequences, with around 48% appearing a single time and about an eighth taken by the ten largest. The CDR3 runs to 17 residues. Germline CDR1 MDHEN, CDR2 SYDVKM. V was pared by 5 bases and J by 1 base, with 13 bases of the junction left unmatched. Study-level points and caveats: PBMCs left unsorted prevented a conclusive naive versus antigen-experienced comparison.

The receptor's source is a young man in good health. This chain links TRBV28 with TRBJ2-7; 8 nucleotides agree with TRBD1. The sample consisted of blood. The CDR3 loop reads CASSPYSPDRESYEQYF. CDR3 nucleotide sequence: TGTGCCAGCAGTCCCTATTCCCCGGACAGGGAATCCTACGAGCAGTACTTC.